This T cell receptor beta chain was recorded in a study of shared clonotypes between healthy human individuals. The CDR3 covers 14 residues. Germline loops: CDR1 MNHNY, CDR2 SVGAGI (reference sequence). With 2 bases removed from V and 8 bases from J, the gap between germline ends came to 13 bases. General study findings and limits: An effect of sequencing depth on clonotype sharing among donors was expected. The low donor count limited represented genetic and exposure-history diversity. Clonotypes not shared had lower generation probabilities than those common to all four donors. On the whole, naive subsets had larger estimated richness than memory subsets had.

Notes on this clone: The antigen is not known.

TCRdb's copy holds only in-frame clones and misses some; the assay was immunoSEQ multiplex PCR. Here the sample spans a few million clones, around 93% being singletons. The chain joins TRBV6-6 to TRBJ2-1; possible D gene TRBD1, 6 bases. The clonotype comes from a man between 18 and 29 years old in good health. Some clones in this sample may be carry-over from other donors' samples. The material sequenced was naive CD4+ T cells from PBMCs. As to subset: CD45RA+ positively selected. The chain's CDR3 is CASSYVQGSDEQFF. The CDR3 region has the DNA TGTGCCAGCAGTTACGTCCAGGGGAGCGATGAGCAGTTCTTC.